Sequencing of this TCR beta chain was carried out in a study of T cell changes during pregnancy in multiple sclerosis. TCRdb's copy holds only in-frame clones and misses some; the assay was immunoSEQ multiplex PCR. The sample gives tens of thousands of clones, about nine tenths of which show up once; roughly 2.1% is in the top ten. The starting material was peripheral blood, obtained in the first trimester of pregnancy. The source is a female donor in good health, enrolled as a control in a pregnancy study.

This CDR3 is CASSLSGSNQPQHF. The CDR3 nucleotides are TGTGCCAGCAGCTTGTCAGGAAGCAATCAGCCCCAGCATTTT. The chain uses TRBV5-4 and TRBJ1-5; D uncertain. The CDR3 loop spans 14 amino acids. Germline CDR1 is SGHNT and CDR2 is YYREEE (reference sequence). V was trimmed by 1 base and J by 1 base, leaving 6 bases between them.